This entry is about one T cell receptor (beta chain). The antigen remains undetermined. This sample was included in a study of T cell responses to AZD1222 COVID-19 vaccine. CDR3 length: 16 amino acids. The germline gives CDR1 MNHEY, CDR2 SVGEGT. V shed 0 bases, J shed 8 bases, and the junction held 12 bases outside the gene matches. Broader study findings: Rises in breadth and depth of Spike-specific TCRs came after two AZD1222 doses. Mostly white British, mostly female donors; authors suggested clonal diversity may be underestimated.

Here immunoSEQ multiplex PCR was the method, and the copy in TCRdb shows in-frame clones only, minus some. The sample yields about 84,000 clones, approximately 85% seen once. The chain recombines TRBV6-2 or TRBV6-3 with TRBJ1-1; 7 positions agree with TRBD1. The sequence derives from an adult who received the AZD1222 COVID-19 vaccine. The input for sequencing was peripheral blood, taken 28 days after the second AZD1222 dose. The CDR3: CASSYSGGSTQREAFF. The DNA of the CDR3 is TGTGCCAGCAGTTACTCAGGGGGCTCGACCCAAAGGGAAGCTTTCTTT.